This T cell receptor (beta chain) is from a study of cytotoxic CD8 clonotypes in ibrutinib-treated CLL. The CDR3 totals 16 residues. Per germline, CDR1 SGDLS and CDR2 YYNGEE. Unmatched junction bases numbered 6, after V lost 0 bases and J lost 2 bases. Libraries were prepared by immunoSEQ multiplex PCR; TCRdb keeps only in-frame clonotypes and omits some of them. The table shows 35,000 or so clones, with about 70% occurring only once. Study-level findings and limits: Clonality rose at ibrutinib response and fell back toward baseline at progression. Age-matched healthy donor levels were exceeded by baseline clonality, which tracked circulating CD8+ T-cell counts.

This clone appeared a few times. Its antigen remains unidentified. This specimen was PBMCs, taken at disease progression, from a patient treated with ibrutinib. The chain combines TRBV9 with TRBJ2-3, with TRBD2 matching over 7 bases. The sequence was obtained from a human donor with chronic lymphocytic leukemia. In DNA, the CDR3 is TGTGCCAGCAGCGTAGATAACGGGGGGACCACAGATACGCAGTATTTT. Translated, it gives CASSVDNGGTTDTQYF.